A single sample gave rise to the 12 T cell receptor beta chains below, sequenced in a study of blood T cell repertoires in COVID-19. TCRdb's table, derived via immunoSEQ multiplex PCR, lists solely in-frame clones and lacks some. The table lists about 210,000 clones, 80% to 85% of them singletons. What was sequenced was PBMCs or T cells enriched from blood (not recorded which). The receptor source for this set is a woman in her twenties or thirties who had been exposed to COVID-19.

This chain links TRBV6-5 with TRBJ2-7, with D tentatively TRBD2 (7 bases). V was trimmed by 8 bases and J by 3 bases, leaving 20 bases between them. The CDR3 has 15 residues. The V gene's germline CDR1 is MNHEY and CDR2 SVGAGI. CDR3 in amino acids: CASGEGWGDNYEQYF. Written as DNA, the CDR3 is TGTGCCAGCGGGGAGGGGTGGGGGGACAACTACGAGCAGTACTTC.

V is TRBV2 and J is TRBJ1-6; 9 bases are a match to TRBD1. The CDR3 extends over 13 amino acids. Per germline, CDR1 SNHLY and CDR2 FYNNEI. The V segment lost 6 bases and the J segment 9 bases; nucleotides outside the gene matches: 3. The CDR3 loop reads CASRGQGGSPLHF. Written as DNA, the CDR3 is TGTGCCAGCAGGGGACAGGGTGGTTCACCCCTCCACTTT.

This clone came up once. The chain recombines TRBV19 with TRBJ1-1, with TRBD1 matching over 7 bases. Germline CDR1 LNHDA, CDR2 SQIVND (reference sequence). The CDR3 extends over 15 amino acids. The V and J ends lost 2 bases and 1 base, in that order; junction bases with no gene match: 4. The CDR3 spells CASSIWDSPNTEAFF. The CDR3 DNA reads as TGTGCCAGTAGTATATGGGACAGTCCGAACACTGAAGCTTTCTTT.

This chain uses TRBV5-1 with TRBJ1-1; possible D gene TRBD1, 6 bases. V lost 3 bases to trimming and J lost 0 bases, with 15 bases between them. Per the germline V gene, CDR1 is SGHRS and CDR2 is YFSETQ. The CDR3 runs to 16 residues. DNA for the CDR3: TGCGCCAGCAGCTCCCCAGGGGCTCTTTTGAACACTGAAGCTTTCTTT. Protein sequence: CASSSPGALLNTEAFF.

The chain combines TRBV3-1 (or the pseudogene TRBV3-2) with TRBJ1-4; D might be TRBD1 (6 bases). CDR1 and CDR2 (germline): LGHDT, YNNKEL (reference sequence). The CDR3 totals 14 residues. The V gene lost 3 bases and the J gene lost 7 bases, with 12 bases spanning the gap. CDR3 DNA sequence: TGTGCCAGCAGCCATTTGGACAGTAGTGAAAAACTGTTTTTT. It is translated as CASSHLDSSEKLFF.

This clone came up a few times. The chain carries TRBV28 and TRBJ1-1, with 7 bases matching TRBD1. The CDR3 is 16 amino acids. J gave up 6 bases and V 6 bases, and 16 bases lay outside the gene matches. In germline, CDR1 is MDHEN, CDR2 SYDVKM. The CDR3 nucleotides are TGTGCCAGCAGCACTTCATCCAGACAGGGTGGCGCTGAAGCTTTCTTT. Translated: CASSTSSRQGGAEAFF.

This chain uses TRBV19 with TRBJ2-1; 8 bases match TRBD2. V gave up 7 bases and J gave up 2 bases; unmatched junction bases: 7. The CDR3 runs to 15 residues. CDR1 is LNHDA, CDR2 SQIVND, per germline (reference sequence). CDR3 region: CASNPGGGTYNEQFF. Here the CDR3 DNA reads TGTGCCAGTAATCCCGGGGGGGGAACCTACAATGAGCAGTTCTTC.

V is TRBV7-8 and J is TRBJ1-1; the D is unclear. Trimming cost V 5 bases and J 1 base, with 14 bases left between them. CDR3 size: 15 residues. CDR1 is SGHVS, CDR2 FQNEAQ, per germline. The CDR3 bases are TGTGCCAGCAGCCTTAGGAGGCAGGCGAACACTGAAGCTTTCTTT. Protein sequence: CASSLRRQANTEAFF. Using reference TRBV7-8 and TRBJ1-1 for the parts outside the CDR3, the full variable domain is GAGVSQSPRYKVAKRGQDVALRCDPISGHVSLFWYQQALGQGPEFLTYFQNEAQLDKSGLPSDRFFAERPEGSVSTLKIQRTQQEDSAVYLCASSLRRQANTEAFFGQGTRLTVV.

This clone was counted only a few times. This chain connects TRBV25-1 to TRBJ1-2, with D perhaps matching TRBD1 (6 bases). Between the trimmed V and J ends, which lost 9 bases and 2 bases, there was a span of 13 bases. Per germline, CDR1 MGHDK and CDR2 SYGVNS. The CDR3 is 13 amino acids. The CDR3 DNA sequence: TGTGCCAGTCGACAGGATCTAAACTATGGCTACACCTTC. Translation: CASRQDLNYGYTF.

This chain joins TRBV18 and TRBJ1-5; no firm D call. Germline CDR1 is KGHSH and CDR2 is LQKENI. This CDR3 has 16 amino acids. Trimming cost V 3 bases and J 0 bases, with 12 bases left between them. The DNA of the CDR3 is TGTGCCAGCTCACCCGACGGAGTATATAGCAATCAGCCCCAGCATTTT. Its translation is CASSPDGVYSNQPQHF.

The chain has TRBV18 and TRBJ1-2; no firm D call. The germline V gene encodes CDR1 KGHSH and CDR2 LQKENI. The CDR3 contains 13 residues. The V gene lost 2 bases and the J gene lost 2 bases, with 6 bases spanning the gap. The CDR3 loop is CASSPGENYGYTF. CDR3 coding DNA: TGTGCCAGCTCACCAGGAGAAAACTATGGCTACACCTTC. Full variable domain (remainder filled in from reference TRBV18 and TRBJ1-2): NAGVMQNPRHLVRRRGQEARLRCSPMKGHSHVYWYRQLPEEGLKFMVYLQKENIIDESGMPKERFSAEFPKEGPSILRIQQVVRGDSAAYFCASSPGENYGYTFGSGTRLTVV.

This chain links TRBV5-6 with TRBJ1-5, with a weak D call TRBD1 (6 bases). The CDR3 totals 19 residues. V gave up 0 bases and J gave up 0 bases, with 19 bases separating them. Germline V gives CDR1 SGHDT, CDR2 YYEEEE. The CDR3 nucleotides read TGTGCCAGCAGCTTGGGTTTGACAGGATCGGGGTATAGCAATCAGCCCCAGCATTTT. The encoded protein is CASSLGLTGSGYSNQPQHF.